This T cell receptor (beta chain) was captured in a study of T cells in tuberculosis. The CDR3 runs to 14 residues. V dropped 3 bases and J dropped 8 bases, with 11 bases sitting between them. Germline V lookup: CDR1 LNHDA, CDR2 SQIVND (reference sequence). Using immunoSEQ multiplex PCR, the repertoire was profiled, and TCRdb retains in-frame clones only, with some absent. The sample has tens of thousands of clones, about 94% seen once. The material sequenced was PBMCs. This TCR came from a donor aged 10-29 years with latent tuberculosis or without tuberculosis infection. The chain couples TRBV19 to TRBJ1-6, with D unclear. CDR3 region: CASSITAAYSPLHF. For the CDR3, the DNA is TGTGCCAGTAGTATCACGGCGGCCTATTCACCCCTCCACTTT.